Sequencing of this T cell receptor beta chain was carried out in a study of blood T cell repertoires in COVID-19. The germline V gene encodes CDR1 SGDLS and CDR2 YYNGEE. CDR3 length: 15 amino acids. V lost 6 bases and J lost 0, with 15 bases in between. Original processing notes: The authors estimated nucleated cell counts from reference gene primer amplification. The repertoire was sequenced with immunoSEQ multiplex PCR; TCRdb's copy has only in-frame clones and lacks some. V, J and clone size are those of that table, while D and trimming were read from the DNA. In the table there are roughly 140,000 clones, approximately 80% of which are singletons.

The sample consisted of peripheral blood. The V gene is TRBV9, the J gene TRBJ1-1; D call uncertain. This clonotype was obtained from a woman between 45 and 60 years old in a cohort sampled during active or convalescent COVID-19. The CDR3 coding sequence is TGTGCCAGCACCCCGACTGGAGAAATGAACACTGAAGCTTTCTTT. It translates to CASTPTGEMNTEAFF. Drawing the rest from reference TRBV9 and TRBJ1-1, the complete variable domain is DSGVTQTPKHLITATGQRVTLRCSPRSGDLSVYWYQQSLDQGLQFLIQYYNGEERAKGNILERFSAQQFPDLHSELNLSSLELGDSALYFCASTPTGEMNTEAFFGQGTRLTVV.